The present T cell receptor beta chain was sequenced within a study of T cells in Graves' hyperthyroidism and ophthalmopathy. CDR3 length: 15 amino acids. The V and J ends lost 3 bases and 3 bases respectively, with 14 bases between them. Germline CDR1 is KGHSY and CDR2 is FQNENV. Study results and limitations: Progression to ophthalmopathy was predicted a median of about six months early.

Researchers amplified the TCR beta CDR3 regions from RNA transcripts. The TCR CDR3 was amplified in a first-round RT-PCR using the HTBI primer set. One entry per CDR3 protein, called by TCRdb with MiXCR from the multiplex PCR reads. The table lists 650,000 to 750,000 distinct CDR3 sequences, about 15% of them singletons, with roughly a tenth in the top ten. This clonotype was observed many times. What it binds is not known. Input material: blood. V and J are TRBV16 and TRBJ1-1; a weak D match, TRBD1 (6 bases). The source is a woman aged 18 to 35 with Graves' hyperthyroidism. CDR3 sequence reads: CASSHWDIGDTEAFF. CDR3 coding DNA: TGTGCCAGCAGCCACTGGGACATAGGGGACACTGAAGCTTTCTTT.